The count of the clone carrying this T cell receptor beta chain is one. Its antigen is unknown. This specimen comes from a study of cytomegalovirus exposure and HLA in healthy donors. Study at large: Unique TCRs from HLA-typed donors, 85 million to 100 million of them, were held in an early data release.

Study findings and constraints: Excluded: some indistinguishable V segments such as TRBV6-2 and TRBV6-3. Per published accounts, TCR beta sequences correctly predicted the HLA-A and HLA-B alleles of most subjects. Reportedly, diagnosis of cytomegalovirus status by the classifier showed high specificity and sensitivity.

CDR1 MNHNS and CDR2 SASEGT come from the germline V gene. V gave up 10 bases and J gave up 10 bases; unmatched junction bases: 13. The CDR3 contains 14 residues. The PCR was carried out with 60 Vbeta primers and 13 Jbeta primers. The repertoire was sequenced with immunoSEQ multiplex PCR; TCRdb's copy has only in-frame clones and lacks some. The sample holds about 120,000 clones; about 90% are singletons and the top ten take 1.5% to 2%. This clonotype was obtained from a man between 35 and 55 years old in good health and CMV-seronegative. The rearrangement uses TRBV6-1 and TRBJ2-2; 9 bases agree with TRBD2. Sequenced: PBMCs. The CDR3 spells CATSPSGGRAELFF. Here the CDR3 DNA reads TGTGCCACTTCCCCAAGCGGGGGGAGGGCGGAGCTGTTTTTT.